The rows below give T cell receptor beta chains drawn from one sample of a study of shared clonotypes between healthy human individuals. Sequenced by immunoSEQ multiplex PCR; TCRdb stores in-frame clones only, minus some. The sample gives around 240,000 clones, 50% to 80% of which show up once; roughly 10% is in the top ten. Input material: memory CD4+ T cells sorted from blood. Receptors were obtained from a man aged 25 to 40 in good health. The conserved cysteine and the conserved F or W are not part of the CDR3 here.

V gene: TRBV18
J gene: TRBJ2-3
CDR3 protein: ASAPGFTDTQY

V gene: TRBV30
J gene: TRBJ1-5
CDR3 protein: ACHKRGAWSNQPQH

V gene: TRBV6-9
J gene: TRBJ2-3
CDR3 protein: ARIQDTQY

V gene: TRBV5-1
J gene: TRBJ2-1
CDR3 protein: ASSQDGYNEQF

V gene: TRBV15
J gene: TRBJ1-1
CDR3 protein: ATSRSQGEVITEAF

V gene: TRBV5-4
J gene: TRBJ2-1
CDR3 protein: ASGLAGGQVTEQF

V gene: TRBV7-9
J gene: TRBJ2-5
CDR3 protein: ASSLAGSGTQY

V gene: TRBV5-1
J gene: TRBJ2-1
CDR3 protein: ASSLYGTGARNEQF

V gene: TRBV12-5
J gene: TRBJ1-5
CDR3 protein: ASGLVQPQH

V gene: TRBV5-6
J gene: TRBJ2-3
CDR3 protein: ARNGSGRVNTQY

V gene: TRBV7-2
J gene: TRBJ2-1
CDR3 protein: ASSRLAGGGNEQF

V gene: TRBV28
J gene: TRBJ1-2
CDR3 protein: ASKRDHYGYT

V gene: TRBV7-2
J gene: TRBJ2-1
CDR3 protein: ASTLAISSYNEQF

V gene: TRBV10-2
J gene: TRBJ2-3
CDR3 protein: ARTGGTDTQY

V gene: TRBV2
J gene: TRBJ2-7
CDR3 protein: ASSDFRSIFSYEQY

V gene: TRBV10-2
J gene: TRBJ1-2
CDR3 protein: ASSLGENRVHYGYT

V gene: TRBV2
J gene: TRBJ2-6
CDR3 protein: ASSEAGAAGANVLT